This entry concerns a single T cell receptor beta chain. These data come from a study of cytomegalovirus exposure and HLA in healthy donors. Germline CDR1 is MNHEY and CDR2 is SVGAGI. J gave up 4 bases and V 11 bases, and 8 bases lay outside the gene matches. The CDR3 spans 13 residues. PCR involved 60 Vbeta and 13 Jbeta primers. Only in-frame clones appear in the TCRdb table, and some are missing; sequencing was by immunoSEQ multiplex PCR. The sample table sets out 55,000 to 75,000 clones. This clonotype was sampled from a male donor in good health and CMV-seronegative. Sequenced material: PBMCs. The rearrangement joins TRBV6-5 to TRBJ2-1; 7 bases line up with TRBD1. The CDR3 reads CASSVQGYNEQFF. The DNA for the CDR3 is TGTGCCTCCTCGGTACAGGGGTACAATGAGCAGTTCTTC.